Each of the 26 T cell receptor beta chains below was sequenced from the same sample in a study of metastatic and nonmetastatic thyroid tumors. All patients were treatment-naive before thyroid surgery. TCRdb re-clonotyped the PCR reads through MiXCR. The sample yields more than 15,000 clones, over 15% seen once. The source material was blood. These receptors originate from a male donor with papillary thyroid cancer or a benign thyroid nodule (not recorded which). Some clones in this sample may be carry-over from other donors' samples.

This clone came up many times. The V gene is TRBV6-1, the J gene TRBJ2-7, with a weak D call TRBD2 (5 bases). V was clipped by 6 bases and J by 5 bases, with 20 bases between them. Germline CDR1 and CDR2: MNHNS and SASEGT. The CDR3 has 15 amino acids. The CDR3 reads CASSHRAPGVHEQYF. The DNA of the CDR3 is TGTGCCAGCAGCCATAGGGCCCCCGGGGTGCACGAGCAGTACTTC.

The sample holds many counts of this clone. V usage is TRBV12-3 or TRBV12-4 and J usage is TRBJ1-5; 8 bases line up with TRBD1. The CDR3 length is 12 residues. The V and J ends lost 1 base and 14 bases, in that order; junction bases with no gene match: 4. The CDR3 region has the DNA TGTGCCAGCAGTTTAGTTGGACAGGGAGAGCATTTT. Its translation: CASSLVGQGEHF.

This clone was observed many times. The chain has TRBV7-6 and TRBJ2-1; D gene ambiguous. The CDR3 runs to 16 residues. The germline CDR1 and CDR2 sequences are SGHVS and FNYEAQ. With 5 bases removed from V and 6 bases from J, the gap between germline ends came to 20 bases. For the CDR3, the DNA is TGTGCCAGCAGCCCTCTTGGGGATCCAAAGCTCAATGAGCAGTTCTTC. It specifies CASSPLGDPKLNEQFF.

This clone was picked up many times. The gene calls are TRBV12-3 or TRBV12-4 and TRBJ2-7; no firm D call. V lost 8 bases to trimming and J lost 0 bases, with 14 bases between them. There are 14 residues in the CDR3. In nucleotides, the CDR3 is TGTGCCAGCTCGCCCTGGGGTTACTCCTACGAGCAGTACTTC. This sequence encodes CASSPWGYSYEQYF.

By sample share, this clone is medium-sized (0.01 to 0.1%). This chain uses TRBV6-2 or TRBV6-3 with TRBJ1-1, with D hard to call. Germline CDR1 MNHEY, CDR2 SVGEGT. V lost 5 bases, J lost 0 bases, and 7 bases lay in between. The CDR3 runs 13 residues. This CDR3 is CASSRHMNTEAFF. Here the CDR3 DNA reads TGTGCCAGCAGTAGACACATGAACACTGAAGCTTTCTTT.

This clone was seen at least ten times. The chain is built from TRBV20-1 and TRBJ1-2; 7 nucleotides align to TRBD1. CDR1 is DFQATT and CDR2 is SNEGSKA in the germline V gene (reference sequence). This CDR3 is 11 amino acids long. With 4 bases clipped from V and 4 bases from J, the junction kept 0 bases outside the gene matches. The CDR3 coding sequence is TGCAGTGCTACAGGGGGCTATGGCTACACCTTC. It specifies CSATGGYGYTF.

Ten or more counts support this clone. The rearrangement uses TRBV6-1 and TRBJ1-2, with 7 bases aligning to TRBD1. The V gene's germline CDR1 is MNHNS and CDR2 SASEGT. The CDR3 totals 13 residues. V trimming: 6 bases; J trimming: 8 bases; junction bases outside the gene matches: 9. Written as DNA, the CDR3 is TGTGCCAGCAGGAGCGACAGGGCTCGCGGCTACACCTTC. It translates to CASRSDRARGYTF.

By share of the sample, this clone is medium-sized. V usage is TRBV12-3 or TRBV12-4 and J usage is TRBJ2-7, with D tentatively TRBD2 (6 bases). V gave up 3 bases and J gave up 0 bases, with 6 bases separating them. The CDR3 runs 13 residues. CDR3 protein: CASSFGSSYEQYF. The CDR3 nucleotides read TGTGCCAGCAGTTTCGGGAGCTCCTACGAGCAGTACTTC.

The CDR3 nucleotides read TGTGCCAGCAGCGTTGTCGCGGGAGGGAATGAGCAGTTCTTC. Its protein is CASSVVAGGNEQFF. The rearrangement uses TRBV9 and TRBJ2-1; 9 nucleotides align to TRBD2. Trimming removed 2 bases from V and 7 bases from J; junction bases left unmatched: 4. CDR3 length: 14 amino acids. CDR1 SGDLS and CDR2 YYNGEE come from the germline V gene.

In this sample, this clone turned up many times. The rearrangement uses TRBV6-1 and TRBJ2-1; tentatively, D is TRBD1 (6 bases). CDR1 is MNHNS, CDR2 SASEGT, per germline. Trimming left V 6 bases short and J 7 bases short, with 22 bases between. This CDR3 has 16 amino acids. The CDR3 DNA reads as TGTGCCAGCAGCAACAGGGCGACCGCGAGGGGGAATGAGCAGTTCTTC. Its translation is CASSNRATARGNEQFF.

This clone was detected many times. This chain uses TRBV24-1 with TRBJ2-3, with 7 positions matching TRBD1. This CDR3 comprises 17 residues. V lost 2 bases to trimming and J lost 5 bases; unmatched junction nucleotides: 12. CDR1 and CDR2 from the germline V gene are KGHDR and SFDVKD. The DNA for the CDR3 is TGTGCCACCAGTGATTCTAACAGGGGCGATGCGGAAGATACGCAGTATTTT. Protein product: CATSDSNRGDAEDTQYF.

J is TRBJ2-3 and V is TRBV20-1, with 8 bases that match TRBD2. V trimming: 1 base; J trimming: 2 bases; junction bases outside the gene matches: 5. The CDR3 is 15 residues long. Per the germline V gene, CDR1 is DFQATT and CDR2 is SNEGSKA (reference sequence). The CDR3 is CSARGTSRDTDTQYF. The CDR3 bases are TGCAGTGCTAGAGGGACTAGCAGAGACACAGATACGCAGTATTTT.

This clone was detected ten times or more. This chain joins TRBV7-2 and TRBJ2-1; TRBD2 aligns across 12 bases. V gave up 2 bases and J gave up 10 bases; unmatched junction bases: 6. This CDR3 is 15 amino acids long. The germline V gene has CDR1 SGHTA and CDR2 FQGNSA. CDR3: CASSLLAGGPGEQFF. DNA for the CDR3: TGTGCCAGCAGCTTACTAGCGGGAGGGCCAGGCGAGCAGTTCTTC.

This clone is medium-sized. This chain connects TRBV4-2 to TRBJ2-7, with 9 bases identical to TRBD1. The germline gives CDR1 LGHNA, CDR2 YNFKEQ. The V segment lost 6 bases and the J segment 3 bases; nucleotides outside the gene matches: 15. The CDR3 length is 17 residues. This chain's CDR3 is CASRQFVVGTGFYEQYF. CDR3 sequence (DNA): TGTGCCAGCAGACAATTCGTAGTAGGGACAGGGTTCTACGAGCAGTACTTC.

There are a few counts of this clone. The V gene is TRBV28, the J gene TRBJ1-5; 7 nucleotides agree with TRBD1. Trimming cost V 5 bases and J 5 bases; bases outside gene matches: 3. From germline, CDR1 is MDHEN and CDR2 SYDVKM. This CDR3 has 13 residues. The CDR3 nucleotides read TGTGCCAGCAGTACAACAGGGGATCAGCCCCAGCATTTT. Translated, it gives CASSTTGDQPQHF.

This clone was seen repeatedly, ten times or more. Possible read error: a much larger clone is one base away. In the same sample, other DNA sequences code for this CDR3. The chain combines TRBV27 with TRBJ2-7; TRBD2 matches at 12 bases. From germline, CDR1 is MNHEY and CDR2 SMNVEV (reference sequence). This CDR3 comprises 15 residues. The CDR3 DNA reads TGTGCCAGCAGTTCTCTAGCGGGAGGGAAAAACGAGCAGTACTTT. It encodes CASSSLAGGKNEQYF.

This clone was observed at least ten times. A read error may produce the germline difference seen at one junction end. This chain links TRBV10-3 with TRBJ2-2; no firm D call. In germline, CDR1 is ENHRY, CDR2 SYGVKD. This CDR3 is 14 amino acids long. CDR3 sequence: CAISENPNTRELFF. As DNA, the CDR3 is TGTGCCATCAGTGAAAATCCCAACACCAGGGAGCTGTTTTTT.

This clone has at least ten counts. Distinct nucleotide sequences in the sample also encode this CDR3. The rearrangement joins TRBV20-1 to TRBJ2-3, with TRBD1 identical over 7 bases. Germline V gives CDR1 DFQATT, CDR2 SNEGSKA (reference sequence). The CDR3 has 16 amino acids. V lost 0 bases to trimming and J lost 8 bases; unmatched junction nucleotides: 14. Here the CDR3 DNA reads TGCAGTGCTAGAGATTTGGCGACGGGGTCAGGGGGTACGCAGTATTTT. Amino acids: CSARDLATGSGGTQYF.

The rearrangement uses TRBV28 and TRBJ1-2; 9 bases map to TRBD1. The CDR3 consists of 14 residues. The germline gives CDR1 MDHEN, CDR2 SYDVKM. With V trimmed by 6 bases and J by 4 bases, 6 bases remained unmatched. For the CDR3, the DNA is TGTGCCAGCAGGGTGGACAGGGGCGCCTATGGCTACACCTTC. Translation: CASRVDRGAYGYTF.

Ten or more counts support this clone. V is TRBV6-1 and J is TRBJ2-5; tentative D call: TRBD2 (5 bases). CDR1 is MNHNS and CDR2 is SASEGT in the germline V gene. V shed 5 bases and J shed 3 bases, with 19 bases lying between them. CDR3 length: 16 amino acids. The CDR3: CASSLTGLSAKETQYF. The CDR3 DNA reads as TGTGCCAGCAGTCTAACGGGGTTGAGCGCTAAAGAGACCCAGTACTTC.

The V and J genes are TRBV11-2 and TRBJ2-7; D perhaps matches TRBD2 (5 bases). This CDR3 has 14 residues. V was trimmed by 1 base and J by 1 base, leaving 8 bases between them. Germline V CDR1 and CDR2: SGHAT, FQNNGV. The CDR3 spells CASSLVSGSYEQYF. The CDR3, as DNA: TGTGCCAGCAGCTTAGTGAGCGGTTCCTACGAGCAGTACTTC.

This clone is classed as medium-sized. V is TRBV28 and J is TRBJ2-3; D is perhaps TRBD2 (5 bases). Trimming removed 2 bases at V and 4 bases at J, with 13 bases between. The length of the CDR3 is 15 residues. CDR1 is MDHEN, CDR2 SYDVKM, per germline. This chain's CDR3 is CASSLHSSIADTQYF. CDR3 bases: TGTGCCAGCAGTTTACACTCTAGCATCGCAGATACGCAGTATTTT.

This chain uses TRBV19 with TRBJ2-7; 8 positions agree with TRBD2. J lost 5 bases, V lost 1 base, and 13 bases had no gene match. CDR3 size: 17 residues. Germline V lookup: CDR1 LNHDA, CDR2 SQIVND (reference sequence). In DNA form, the CDR3 reads TGTGCCAGTAGTATAGGAGTCGGGAGGGCCTTTTTCGACGAGCAGTACTTC. It yields the protein CASSIGVGRAFFDEQYF.

This clone is medium-sized by share. The chain is built from TRBV5-1 and TRBJ1-2; D unresolved. Per germline, CDR1 SGHRS and CDR2 YFSETQ. The CDR3 runs 14 residues. Trimming removed 1 base at V and 1 base at J, with 8 bases between. The CDR3 loop reads CASSLNLGNYGYTF. CDR3 coding DNA: TGCGCCAGCAGCTTGAACTTGGGTAACTATGGCTACACCTTC.

This clone was observed many times. The J gene is TRBJ1-1, the V gene TRBV18; D perhaps matches TRBD1 (6 bases). CDR1 and CDR2 from the germline V gene are KGHSH and LQKENI. Trimming left V 0 bases short and J 7 bases short, with 15 bases between. The CDR3 is 15 residues long. The DNA for the CDR3 is TGTGCCAGCTCACCACCTTTGGGGGGCACAAATGAAGCTTTCTTT. Translation gives CASSPPLGGTNEAFF.

The rearrangement uses TRBV28 and TRBJ2-3, with 12 bases that match TRBD1. The germline V gene has CDR1 MDHEN and CDR2 SYDVKM. This CDR3 comprises 15 residues. J lost 4 bases, V lost 6 bases, and 5 bases had no gene match. The CDR3 bases are TGTGCCAGCAGAGCGGGGACAGGGGGCGCAGATACGCAGTATTTT. This gives the protein CASRAGTGGADTQYF.